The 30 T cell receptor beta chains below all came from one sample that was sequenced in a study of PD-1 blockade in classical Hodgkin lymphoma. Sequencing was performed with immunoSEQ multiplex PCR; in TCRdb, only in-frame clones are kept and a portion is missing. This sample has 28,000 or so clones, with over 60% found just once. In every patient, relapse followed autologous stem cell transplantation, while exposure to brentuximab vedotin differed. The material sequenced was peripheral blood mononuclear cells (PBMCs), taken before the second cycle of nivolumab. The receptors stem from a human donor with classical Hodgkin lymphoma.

This CDR3 is CASSLNPAGLNEQFF. The CDR3 DNA is TGTGCCAGCAGCTTAAACCCGGCGGGATTAAATGAGCAGTTCTTC. V usage is TRBV7-3 and J usage is TRBJ2-1, with D possibly being TRBD2 (6 bases). Between the trimmed V and J ends, which lost 1 base and 7 bases, there was a span of 14 bases. This CDR3 is built from 15 residues. Germline V gene sequence: CDR1 SGHTA, CDR2 FQGTGA.

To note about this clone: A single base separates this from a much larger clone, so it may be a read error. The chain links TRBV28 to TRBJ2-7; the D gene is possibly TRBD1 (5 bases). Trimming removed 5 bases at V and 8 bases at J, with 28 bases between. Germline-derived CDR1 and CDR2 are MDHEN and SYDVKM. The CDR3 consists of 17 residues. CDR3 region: CASSPVVQGGWFGKQYF. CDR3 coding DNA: TGTGCCAGCAGTCCCGTAGTGCAGGGCGGTTGGTTTGGGAAGCAGTACTTC.

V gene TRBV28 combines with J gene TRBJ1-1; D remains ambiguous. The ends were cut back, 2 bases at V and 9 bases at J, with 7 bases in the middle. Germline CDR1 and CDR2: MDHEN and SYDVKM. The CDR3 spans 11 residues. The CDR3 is CASSLDGKAFF. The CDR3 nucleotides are TGTGCCAGCAGTTTAGATGGGAAAGCTTTCTTT.

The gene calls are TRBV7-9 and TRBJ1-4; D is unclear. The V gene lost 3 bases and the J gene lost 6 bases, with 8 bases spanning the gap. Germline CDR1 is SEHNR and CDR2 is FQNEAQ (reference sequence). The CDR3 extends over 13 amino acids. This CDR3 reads CASSFYGDEKLFF. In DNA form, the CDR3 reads TGTGCCAGCAGCTTCTATGGCGATGAAAAACTGTTTTTT.

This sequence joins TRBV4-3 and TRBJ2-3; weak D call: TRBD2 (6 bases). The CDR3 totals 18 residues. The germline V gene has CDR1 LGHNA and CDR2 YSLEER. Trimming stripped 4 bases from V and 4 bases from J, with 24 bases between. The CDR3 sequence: CASSLSRPGTRGADTQYF. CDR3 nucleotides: TGCGCCAGCAGCCTAAGTAGACCCGGGACTCGCGGGGCAGATACGCAGTATTTT.

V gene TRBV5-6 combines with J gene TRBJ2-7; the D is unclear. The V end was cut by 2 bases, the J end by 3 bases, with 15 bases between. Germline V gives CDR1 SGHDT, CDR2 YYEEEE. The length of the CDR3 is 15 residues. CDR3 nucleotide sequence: TGTGCCAGCAGCTTCTCGCGGACGCTAGGCTACGAGCAGTACTTC. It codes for CASSFSRTLGYEQYF.

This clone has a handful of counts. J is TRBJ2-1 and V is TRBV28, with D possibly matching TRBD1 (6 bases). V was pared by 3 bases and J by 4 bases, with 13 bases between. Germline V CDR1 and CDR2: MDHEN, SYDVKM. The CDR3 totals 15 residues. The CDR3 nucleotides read TGTGCCAGCAGTTTCCTGGACAGAATATACAATGAGCAGTTCTTC. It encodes CASSFLDRIYNEQFF. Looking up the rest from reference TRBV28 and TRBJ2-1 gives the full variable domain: DVKVTQSSRYLVKRTGEKVFLECVQDMDHENMFWYRQDPGLGLRLIYFSYDVKMKEKGDIPEGYSVSREKKERFSLILESASTNQTSMYLCASSFLDRIYNEQFFGPGTRLTVL.

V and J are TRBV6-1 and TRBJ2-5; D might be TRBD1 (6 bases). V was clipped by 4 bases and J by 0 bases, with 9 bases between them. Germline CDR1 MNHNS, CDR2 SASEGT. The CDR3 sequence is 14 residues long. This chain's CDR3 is CASSATGYQETQYF. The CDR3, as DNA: TGTGCCAGCAGTGCCACAGGGTACCAAGAGACCCAGTACTTC.

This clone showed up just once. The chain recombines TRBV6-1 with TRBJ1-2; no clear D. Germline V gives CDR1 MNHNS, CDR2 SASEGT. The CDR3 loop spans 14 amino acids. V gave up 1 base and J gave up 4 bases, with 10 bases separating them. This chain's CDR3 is CASSEGPRGYGYTF. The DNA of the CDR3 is TGTGCCAGCAGTGAAGGTCCCCGGGGCTATGGCTACACCTTC.

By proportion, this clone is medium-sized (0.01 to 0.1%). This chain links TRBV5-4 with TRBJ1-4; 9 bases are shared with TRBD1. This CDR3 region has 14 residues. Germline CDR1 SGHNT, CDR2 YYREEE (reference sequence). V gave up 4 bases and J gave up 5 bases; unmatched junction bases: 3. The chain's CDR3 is CASSSGQGNEKLFF. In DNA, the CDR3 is TGTGCCAGCAGCAGTGGACAGGGGAATGAAAAACTGTTTTTT.

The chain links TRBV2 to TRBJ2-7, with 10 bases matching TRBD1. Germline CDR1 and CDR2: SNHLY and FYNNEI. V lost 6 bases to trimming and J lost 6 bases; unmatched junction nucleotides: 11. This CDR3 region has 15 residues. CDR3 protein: CASSPRDRGLLEQYF. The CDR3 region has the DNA TGTGCCAGCAGCCCCCGGGACAGGGGTTTACTCGAGCAGTACTTC.

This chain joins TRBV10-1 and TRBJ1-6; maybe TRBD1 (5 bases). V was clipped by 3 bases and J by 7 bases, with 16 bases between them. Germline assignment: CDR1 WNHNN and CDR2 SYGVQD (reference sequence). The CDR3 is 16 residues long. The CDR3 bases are TGCGCCAGCAGTGAAAAACCTGAGACAGTAAATTCACCCCTCCACTTT. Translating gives CASSEKPETVNSPLHF.

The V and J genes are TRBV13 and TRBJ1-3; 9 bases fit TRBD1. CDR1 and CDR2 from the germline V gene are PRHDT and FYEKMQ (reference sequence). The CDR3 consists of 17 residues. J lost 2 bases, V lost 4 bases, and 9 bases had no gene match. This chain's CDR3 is CASSSATGGRAGNTIYF. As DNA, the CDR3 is TGTGCCAGCAGCTCCGCCACAGGGGGCAGAGCTGGAAACACCATATATTTT.

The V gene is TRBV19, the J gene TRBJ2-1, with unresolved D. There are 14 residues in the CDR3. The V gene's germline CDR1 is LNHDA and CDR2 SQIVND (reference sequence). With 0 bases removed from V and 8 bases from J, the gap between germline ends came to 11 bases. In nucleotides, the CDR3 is TGTGCCAGTAGTATAGAACAGAAAGGCGATGAGCAGTTCTTC. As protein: CASSIEQKGDEQFF.

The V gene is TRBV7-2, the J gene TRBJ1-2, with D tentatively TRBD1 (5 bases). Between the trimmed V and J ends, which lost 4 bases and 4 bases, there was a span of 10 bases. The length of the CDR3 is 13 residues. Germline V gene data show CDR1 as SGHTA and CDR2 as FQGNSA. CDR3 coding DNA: TGTGCCAGCAGCTACCAGAGGGGCTATGGCTACACCTTC. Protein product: CASSYQRGYGYTF.

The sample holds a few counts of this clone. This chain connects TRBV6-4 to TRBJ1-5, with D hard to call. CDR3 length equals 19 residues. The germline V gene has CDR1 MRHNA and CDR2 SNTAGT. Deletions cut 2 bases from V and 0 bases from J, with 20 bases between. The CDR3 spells CASSDHPGVLVFSNQPQHF. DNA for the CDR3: TGTGCCAGCAGTGACCACCCGGGAGTTTTGGTATTTAGCAATCAGCCCCAGCATTTT.

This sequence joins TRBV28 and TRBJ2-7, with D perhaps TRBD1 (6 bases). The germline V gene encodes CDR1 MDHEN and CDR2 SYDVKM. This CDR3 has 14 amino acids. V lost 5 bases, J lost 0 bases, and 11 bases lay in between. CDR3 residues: CASSLGTTSYEQYF. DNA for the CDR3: TGTGCCAGCAGTCTGGGGACAACCTCCTACGAGCAGTACTTC.

As DNA, the CDR3 is TGTGCCACACGGGAAATCGGCTACGAGCAGTACTTC. This codes for CATREIGYEQYF. The chain joins TRBV6-6 to TRBJ2-7, with D maybe TRBD2 (5 bases). CDR1 and CDR2 (germline): MNHNY, SVGAGI (reference sequence). The ends were cut back, 10 bases at V and 3 bases at J, with 13 bases in the middle. The CDR3 has 12 residues.

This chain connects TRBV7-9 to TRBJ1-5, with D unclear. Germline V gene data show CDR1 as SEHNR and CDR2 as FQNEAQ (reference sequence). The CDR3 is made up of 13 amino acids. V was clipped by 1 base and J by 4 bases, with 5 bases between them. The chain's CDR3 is CASSLVANQPQHF. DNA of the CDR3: TGTGCCAGCAGCTTAGTTGCTAATCAGCCCCAGCATTTT.

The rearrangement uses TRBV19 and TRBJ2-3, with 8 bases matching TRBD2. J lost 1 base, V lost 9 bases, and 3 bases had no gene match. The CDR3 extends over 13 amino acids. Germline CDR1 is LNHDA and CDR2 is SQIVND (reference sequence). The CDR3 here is CASRAGGTDTQYF. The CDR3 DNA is TGTGCCAGCAGAGCGGGGGGCACAGATACGCAGTATTTT.

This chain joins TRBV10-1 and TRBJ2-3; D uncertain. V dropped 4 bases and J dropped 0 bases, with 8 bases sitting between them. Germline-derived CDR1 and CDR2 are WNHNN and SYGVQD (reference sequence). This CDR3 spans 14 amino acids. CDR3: CASSVAGSTDTQYF. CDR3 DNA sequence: TGCGCCAGCAGTGTGGCAGGTAGCACAGATACGCAGTATTTT.

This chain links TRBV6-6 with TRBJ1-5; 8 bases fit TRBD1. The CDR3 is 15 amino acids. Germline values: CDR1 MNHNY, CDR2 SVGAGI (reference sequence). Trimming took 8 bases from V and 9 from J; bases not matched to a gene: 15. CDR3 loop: CASLTDRGLLRPQHF. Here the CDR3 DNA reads TGTGCCAGCCTAACAGACAGGGGCCTCCTGCGGCCCCAGCATTTT.

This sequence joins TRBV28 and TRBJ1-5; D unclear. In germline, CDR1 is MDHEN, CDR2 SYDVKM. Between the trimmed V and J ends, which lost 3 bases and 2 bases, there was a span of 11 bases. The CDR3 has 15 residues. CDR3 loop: CASSFGHTGNQPQHF. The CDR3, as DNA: TGTGCCAGCAGTTTTGGTCACACGGGCAATCAGCCCCAGCATTTT.

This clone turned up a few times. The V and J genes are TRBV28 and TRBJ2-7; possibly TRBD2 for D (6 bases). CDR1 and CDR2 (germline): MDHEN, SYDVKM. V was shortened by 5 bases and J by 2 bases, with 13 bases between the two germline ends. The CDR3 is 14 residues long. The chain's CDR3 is CASSPGTGTYEQYF. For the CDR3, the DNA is TGTGCCAGCAGTCCAGGGACTGGTACCTACGAGCAGTACTTC.

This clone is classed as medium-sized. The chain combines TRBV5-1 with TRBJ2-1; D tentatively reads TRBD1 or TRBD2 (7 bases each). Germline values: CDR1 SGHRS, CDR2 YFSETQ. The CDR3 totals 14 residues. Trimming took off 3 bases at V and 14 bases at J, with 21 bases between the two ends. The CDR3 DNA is TGCGCCAGCAGCTCCGCACCAGGGGGGGATGCGGAGTTCTTC. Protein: CASSSAPGGDAEFF.

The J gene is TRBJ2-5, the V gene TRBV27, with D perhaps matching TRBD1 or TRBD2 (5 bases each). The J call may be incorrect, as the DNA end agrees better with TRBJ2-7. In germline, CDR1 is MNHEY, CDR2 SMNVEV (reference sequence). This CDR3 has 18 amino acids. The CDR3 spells CASSLFSRDARVSYEQYF. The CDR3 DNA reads TGTGCCAGCAGTTTATTTTCCCGGGACGCCCGGGTTTCCTACGAGCAGTACTTC.

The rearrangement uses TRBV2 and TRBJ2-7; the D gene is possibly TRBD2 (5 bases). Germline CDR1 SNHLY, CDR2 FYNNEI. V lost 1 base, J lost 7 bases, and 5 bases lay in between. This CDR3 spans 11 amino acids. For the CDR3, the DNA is TGTGCCAGCAGTGAAGAGCGGGAGCAGTACTTC. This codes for CASSEEREQYF.

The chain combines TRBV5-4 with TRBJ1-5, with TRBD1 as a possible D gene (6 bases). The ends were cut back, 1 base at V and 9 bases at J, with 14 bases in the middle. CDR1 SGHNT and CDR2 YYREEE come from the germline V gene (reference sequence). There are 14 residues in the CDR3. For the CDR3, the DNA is TGTGCCAGCAGCTTGTACGGGGGCGCCGGGCCCCAGCATTTT. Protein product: CASSLYGGAGPQHF.

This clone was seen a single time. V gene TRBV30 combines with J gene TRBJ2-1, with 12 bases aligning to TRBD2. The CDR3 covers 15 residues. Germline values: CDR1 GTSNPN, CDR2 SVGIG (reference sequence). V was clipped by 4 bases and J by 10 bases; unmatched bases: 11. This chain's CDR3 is CAWNPTSGSLREQFF. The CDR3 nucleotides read TGTGCCTGGAACCCGACTAGCGGGAGTCTTCGCGAGCAGTTCTTC.

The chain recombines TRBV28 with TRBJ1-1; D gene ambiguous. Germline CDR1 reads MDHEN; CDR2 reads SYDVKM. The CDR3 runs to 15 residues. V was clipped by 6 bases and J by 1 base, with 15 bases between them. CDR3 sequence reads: CASSNFGPGNTEAFF. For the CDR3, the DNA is TGTGCCAGCAGCAATTTTGGCCCGGGGAACACTGAAGCTTTCTTT.